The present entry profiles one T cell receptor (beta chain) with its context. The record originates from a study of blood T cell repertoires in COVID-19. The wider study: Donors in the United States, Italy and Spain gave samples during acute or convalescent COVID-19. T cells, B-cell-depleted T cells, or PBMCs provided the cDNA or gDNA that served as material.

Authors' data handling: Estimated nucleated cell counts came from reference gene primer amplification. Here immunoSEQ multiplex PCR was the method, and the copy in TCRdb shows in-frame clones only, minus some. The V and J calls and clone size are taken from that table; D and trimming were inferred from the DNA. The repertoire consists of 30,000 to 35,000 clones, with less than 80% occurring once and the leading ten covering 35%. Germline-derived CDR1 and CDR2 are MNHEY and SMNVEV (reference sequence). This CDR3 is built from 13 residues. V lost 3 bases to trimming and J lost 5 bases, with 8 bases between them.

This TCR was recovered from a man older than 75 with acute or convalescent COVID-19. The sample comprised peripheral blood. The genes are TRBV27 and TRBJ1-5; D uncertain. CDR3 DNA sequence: TGTGCCAGCAGTTTGGGCCCAGATCAGCCCCAGCATTTT. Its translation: CASSLGPDQPQHF.